The rows below give T cell receptor beta chains drawn from one sample of a study of CD8 T cells in ankylosing spondylitis. TCRdb recomputed calls from the 5' RACE reads with MiXCR, one row per CDR3 protein. The sample consists of under 250,000 distinct CDR3 sequences, roughly 25% of them appearing once. Sequenced input: blood, either unsorted or a sorted T cell fraction (not recorded which). The origin of the receptors is a male donor with ankylosing spondylitis or in good health (not recorded which). Both conserved end residues are part of each CDR3. Each record gives: D gene, V gene, clone size, J gene, CDR3 DNA, CDR3 protein. D genes are given only for firm matches. Size is stated for part of the rows, as once, few or many counts, or as a class when the clone is expanded.

.	TRBV5-1	many	TRBJ2-7	TGCGCCAGCAGCTTGGTACTAAAGGGATACGAGCAGTACTTC	CASSLVLKGYEQYF
.	TRBV20-1	few	TRBJ2-1	TGCAGTGCGAGGATTAGCGTGGGGAATGAGCAGTTCTTC	CSARISVGNEQFF
.	TRBV29-1	.	TRBJ1-3	TGCAGCGTTGGCTTGCCGCCTTACGGAAACACCATATATTTT	CSVGLPPYGNTIYF
.	TRBV29-1	.	TRBJ2-3	TGCAGCGTTGTTGGGAAAGTGGGTACAGATACGCAGTATTTT	CSVVGKVGTDTQYF
.	TRBV4-1	.	TRBJ1-2	TGCGCCAGCAGCCTAACGACAGTCGCCACTAACTATGGCTACACCTTC	CASSLTTVATNYGYTF
.	TRBV7-2	.	TRBJ2-7	TGTGCCAGCAGCTTAGTGGTTACGGGCTACGAGCAGTACTTC	CASSLVVTGYEQYF
TRBD2	TRBV9	.	TRBJ2-2	TGTGCCAGCAGCATAAGGACTAGTCCCGGGGAGCTGTTTTTT	CASSIRTSPGELFF
.	TRBV12-3/TRBV12-4	.	TRBJ2-5	TGTGCCAGCAGTTTGGGTGGAGACCGCCAAGAGACCCAGTACTTC	CASSLGGDRQETQYF
TRBD1	TRBV20-1	.	TRBJ1-4	TGCAGTGCCCAGACAGGGGTCCGGGAAAAACTGTTTTTT	CSAQTGVREKLFF
TRBD1	TRBV6-1	.	TRBJ2-7	TGTGCCAGCAGTCAAGGGACAGGGACGACCTACGAGCAGTACTTC	CASSQGTGTTYEQYF
TRBD1	TRBV12-3/TRBV12-4	.	TRBJ2-3	TGTGCCAGCAGTCCCTGGACAGGGGATTTCACAGATACGCAGTATTTT	CASSPWTGDFTDTQYF
TRBD1	TRBV12-3/TRBV12-4	many	TRBJ2-5	TGTGCCAGCAGTTTAAATAGAGGGTTTGGGACAGGGGAGAATGAGCGTCAAGAGACCCAGTACTTC	CASSLNRGFGTGENERQETQYF
.	TRBV6-1	many	TRBJ2-7	TGTGCCAGCAGCGACCCCTCCTACGAGCAGTACTTC	CASSDPSYEQYF
.	TRBV29-1	many	TRBJ2-3	TGCAGCGTTGAAGGGTACCGGACAGCTCGGGGTACGCAGTATTTT	CSVEGYRTARGTQYF
TRBD2	TRBV7-2	many	TRBJ2-5	TGTGCCAGCAGCCCCAGGACTAGCGGGAAAGAGACCCAGTACTTC	CASSPRTSGKETQYF
TRBD2	TRBV20-1	few	TRBJ2-3	TGCAGTGCTGACCTAGCGGGGGGAGATACGCAGTATTTT	CSADLAGGDTQYF
.	TRBV14	many	TRBJ2-1	TGTGCCAGCAGCCAAGGTCCAGGTGTCCATGAGCAGTTCTTC	CASSQGPGVHEQFF
TRBD2	TRBV6-5	.	TRBJ2-7	TGTGCCAGCAGTTATCGCGCGGGAGCCTACGAGCAGTACTTC	CASSYRAGAYEQYF
TRBD1	TRBV12-3/TRBV12-4	.	TRBJ1-5	TGTGCCAGCCATGGACAGGCCAATCAGCCCCAGCATTTT	CASHGQANQPQHF
TRBD1	TRBV12-3/TRBV12-4	many	TRBJ1-5	TGTGCCAGCAGTCCCCAGGGGGGCAATCAGCCCCAGCATTTT	CASSPQGGNQPQHF
.	TRBV20-1	many	TRBJ2-5	TGCAGTGCTAGAAGACTGGGCGGGAAAGAGACCCAGTACTTC	CSARRLGGKETQYF
TRBD1	TRBV28	many	TRBJ2-4	TGTGCCAGCAGTTCACACGACAGGGACATTCAGTACTTC	CASSSHDRDIQYF
.	TRBV7-2	many	TRBJ1-3	TGTGCCAGCACAGACCGGGGCTCTGGAAACACCATATATTTT	CASTDRGSGNTIYF
.	TRBV20-1	few	TRBJ2-5	TGCAGTGTTGAACAGGGTCAAGAGACCCAGTACTTC	CSVEQGQETQYF
.	TRBV6-1	.	TRBJ1-1	TGTGCCAGCACCCTCGATGCCCTTTCTATGGGATCGGGGACTGAAGCTTTCTTT	CASTLDALSMGSGTEAFF
TRBD2	TRBV10-3	many	TRBJ2-7	TGTGCCATCAGTCTGGGACTAGCGGGAACCCCGTCCTACGAGCAGTACTTC	CAISLGLAGTPSYEQYF
.	TRBV20-1	few	TRBJ2-7	TGCAGTGCTGGGGCAGGCCCATCCTACGAGCAGTACTTC	CSAGAGPSYEQYF
.	TRBV7-3	many	TRBJ2-7	TGTGCCAGCAGCTTAACCCGGGACTTCAAGGCCTACGAGCAGTACTTC	CASSLTRDFKAYEQYF
.	TRBV20-1	.	TRBJ2-5	TGCAGCGCCGCGTATCAGGGGTCGGAGACCCAGTACTTC	CSAAYQGSETQYF
TRBD2	TRBV4-1	few	TRBJ2-1	TGCGCCAGCAGCCAAGATTTCGGTGCCGGGGGGGTCAATGAGCAGTTCTTC	CASSQDFGAGGVNEQFF
.	TRBV7-6	few	TRBJ2-5	TGTGCCAGCAGCCCCGGTGGGGTTAGGGAGACCCAGTACTTC	CASSPGGVRETQYF
TRBD2	TRBV18	few	TRBJ2-7	TGTGCCAGCTCAACCACTAGCGGGGGCTACGAGCAGTACTTC	CASSTTSGGYEQYF
.	TRBV6-5	.	TRBJ1-5	TGTGCCAGCAGTTCCGGGAGAGAGCCCCAGCATTTT	CASSSGREPQHF
.	TRBV5-6	.	TRBJ2-1	TGTGCCAGCAGAGACAGGCACAATGAGCAGTTCTTC	CASRDRHNEQFF
TRBD2	TRBV7-2	many	TRBJ2-7	TGTGCCAGCAGCTTGCGGGGTAGCGGGATCTACGAGCAGTACTTC	CASSLRGSGIYEQYF
.	TRBV7-9	many	TRBJ2-7	TGTGCCAGCAGCCCCCCCGGGCGAGCCTACGAGCAGTACTTC	CASSPPGRAYEQYF
TRBD1	TRBV20-1	.	TRBJ2-2	TGCAGTGCCCCCCGGACAGGGTACACCGGGGAGCTGTTTTTT	CSAPRTGYTGELFF
.	TRBV20-1	few	TRBJ1-4	TGCAGTGCCCAGAGACAGTCAACTAATGAAAAACTGTTTTTT	CSAQRQSTNEKLFF
TRBD1	TRBV13	.	TRBJ2-2	TGTGCCAGCAGCTTAAGACAGGGCCCGAACACCGGGGAGCTGTTTTTT	CASSLRQGPNTGELFF
.	TRBV27	many	TRBJ2-1	TGTGCCAGCAGTTTATCGGGTGTCAGGGTGGTCAATGAGCAGTTCTTC	CASSLSGVRVVNEQFF
.	TRBV29-1	.	TRBJ2-5	TGCAGCGTTGCTTCCGGAGTTGAGACCCAGTACTTC	CSVASGVETQYF
TRBD2	TRBV20-1	.	TRBJ2-3	TGCAGTGCTAGACCTAGCGGGATCAGCACAGATACGCAGTATTTT	CSARPSGISTDTQYF
.	TRBV12-3/TRBV12-4	many	TRBJ1-2	TGTGCCAGCACCAAACACCGCTATGGCTACACCTTC	CASTKHRYGYTF
.	TRBV7-2	.	TRBJ2-3	TGTGCCAGCAGCTTCACCGGGACTAGCACAGATACGCAGTATTTT	CASSFTGTSTDTQYF
.	TRBV29-1	many	TRBJ2-2	TGCAGCGGCCTCAGGGAGAACACCGGGGAGCTGTTTTTT	CSGLRENTGELFF
.	TRBV5-6	.	TRBJ2-7	TGTGCCAGCAGCTTGGTGGCCGGGATCCGCTCCTACGAGCAGTACTTC	CASSLVAGIRSYEQYF
TRBD2	TRBV20-1	.	TRBJ2-7	TGCAGTGCTAGAGTCCCCGGGACTAGCGTATACGAGCAGTACTTC	CSARVPGTSVYEQYF
.	TRBV9	many	TRBJ2-1	TGTGCCAGCAGCGCGACCCCTCAGGTCAATGAGCAGTTCTTC	CASSATPQVNEQFF
TRBD2	TRBV20-1	.	TRBJ2-7	TGCAGTGCTCAATTACGCGGGAGGGCCTACGAGCAGTACTTC	CSAQLRGRAYEQYF
TRBD2	TRBV6-2/TRBV6-3	.	TRBJ2-7	TGTGCCAGCAGCAAACCTAGCGGGAGTCCCCCCTACGAGCAGTACTTC	CASSKPSGSPPYEQYF
TRBD2	TRBV20-1	many	TRBJ2-7	TGCAGTGCTAGATATCCTAGCGGGAGATACGAGCAGTACTTC	CSARYPSGRYEQYF
.	TRBV9	.	TRBJ2-3	TGTGCCAGCAGCGTACCCCCTGGGAGAGGTCTAGATACGCAGTATTTT	CASSVPPGRGLDTQYF
.	TRBV20-1	many	TRBJ1-2	TGCGGACACAGCAGCCTCTATGGCTACACCTTC	CGHSSLYGYTF
TRBD2	TRBV7-7	.	TRBJ2-1	TGTGCTAGCAGCCCCTCGGGACTAGACAATGAGCAGTTCTTC	CASSPSGLDNEQFF
TRBD1	TRBV28	.	TRBJ2-3	TGTGCCAGCAGTTCGGGGACAGTAAGCACAGATACGCAGTATTTT	CASSSGTVSTDTQYF